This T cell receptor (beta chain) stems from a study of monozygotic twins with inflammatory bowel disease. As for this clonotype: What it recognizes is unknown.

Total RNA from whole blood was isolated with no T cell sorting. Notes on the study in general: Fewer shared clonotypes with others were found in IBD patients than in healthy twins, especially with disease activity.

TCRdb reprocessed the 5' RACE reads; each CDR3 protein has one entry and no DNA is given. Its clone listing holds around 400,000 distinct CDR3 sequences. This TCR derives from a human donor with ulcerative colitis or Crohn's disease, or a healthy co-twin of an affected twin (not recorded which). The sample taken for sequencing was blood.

CDR3 protein: CASSYQGAGYSPLHF. The J gene is TRBJ1-6, the V gene TRBV12-3 or TRBV12-4; with no DNA, the TCRdb D assignment of TRBD1 cannot be verified. The CDR3 sequence is 15 residues long.